What follows describes a single TCR beta chain. This sample stems from a study of blood T cell repertoires in COVID-19. The wider study: The cDNA or gDNA used as material had been derived from T cells, B-cell-depleted T cells, or PBMCs.

Only in-frame clones appear in the TCRdb table, and some are missing; sequencing was by immunoSEQ multiplex PCR. The profile shows about 160,000 clones, around 84% of them singletons. J lost 6 bases, V lost 6 bases, and 9 bases had no gene match. There are 14 residues in the CDR3. Germline V gene lookup returns CDR1 SGHNT and CDR2 YYREEE (reference sequence). The V gene is TRBV5-4, the J gene TRBJ2-1, with TRBD2 matching over 7 bases. Material: peripheral blood. The clonotype was recovered from a man aged 40-49 years with acute or convalescent COVID-19. The CDR3 region is CASTLPLAGNEQFF. The CDR3 DNA sequence: TGTGCCAGCACCCTCCCCTTAGCGGGCAATGAGCAGTTCTTC.